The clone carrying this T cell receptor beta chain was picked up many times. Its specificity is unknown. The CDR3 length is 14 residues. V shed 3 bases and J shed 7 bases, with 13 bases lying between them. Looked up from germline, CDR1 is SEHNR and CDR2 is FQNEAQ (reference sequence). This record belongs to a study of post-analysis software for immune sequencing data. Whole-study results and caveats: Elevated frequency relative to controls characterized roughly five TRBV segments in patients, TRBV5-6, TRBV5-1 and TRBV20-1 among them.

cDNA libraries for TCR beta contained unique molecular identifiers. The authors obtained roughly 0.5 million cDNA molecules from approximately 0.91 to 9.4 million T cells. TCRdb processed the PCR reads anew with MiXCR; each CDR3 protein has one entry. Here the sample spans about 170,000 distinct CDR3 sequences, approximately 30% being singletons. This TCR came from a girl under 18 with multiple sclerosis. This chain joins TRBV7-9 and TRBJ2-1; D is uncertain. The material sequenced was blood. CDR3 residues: CASSFPGSLNEQFF. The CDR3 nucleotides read TGTGCCAGCAGCTTTCCCGGGTCTTTAAATGAGCAGTTCTTC.